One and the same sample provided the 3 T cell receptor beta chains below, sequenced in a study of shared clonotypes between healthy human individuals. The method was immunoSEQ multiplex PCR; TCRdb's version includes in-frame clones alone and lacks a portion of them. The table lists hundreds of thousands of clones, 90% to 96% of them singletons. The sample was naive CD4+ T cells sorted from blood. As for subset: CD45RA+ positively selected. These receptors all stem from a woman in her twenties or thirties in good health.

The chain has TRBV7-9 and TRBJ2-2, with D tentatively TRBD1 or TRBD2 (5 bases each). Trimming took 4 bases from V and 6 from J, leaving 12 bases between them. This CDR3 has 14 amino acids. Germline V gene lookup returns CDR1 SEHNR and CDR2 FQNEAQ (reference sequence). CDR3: CASSSAAGPGELFF. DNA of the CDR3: TGTGCCAGCAGCTCAGCGGCAGGGCCCGGGGAGCTGTTTTTT.

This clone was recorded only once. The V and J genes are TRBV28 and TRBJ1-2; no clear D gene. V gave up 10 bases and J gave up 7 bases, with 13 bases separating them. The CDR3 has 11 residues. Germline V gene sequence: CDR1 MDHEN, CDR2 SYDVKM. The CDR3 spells CATPGVSGYTF. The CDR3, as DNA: TGTGCCACTCCCGGGGTCAGTGGCTACACCTTC.

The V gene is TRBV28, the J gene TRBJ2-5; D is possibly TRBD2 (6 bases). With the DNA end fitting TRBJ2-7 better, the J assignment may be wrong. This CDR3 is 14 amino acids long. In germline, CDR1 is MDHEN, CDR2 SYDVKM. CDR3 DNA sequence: TGTGCCAGCAGTTGGGCGGGGTTATTATACGAGCAGTACTTC. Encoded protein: CASSWAGLLYEQYF.